This T cell receptor (beta chain) was sequenced in a study of blood T cell repertoires in COVID-19 (dated by TCRdb to the early 2020s). About the study as a whole: The collaborator samples originated in the United States, Italy and Spain and spanned the acute and convalescent phases of COVID-19. The prospective study material was composed of cDNA or gDNA derived from T cells, B-cell-depleted T cells, or PBMCs. The dataset comprised deeply sampled blood TCRbeta repertoires from subjects exposed to, actively infected with, or recovered from COVID-19. The repertoires were released in a freely available public database meant as a resource for research on the immune response to SARS-CoV-2. The samples were drawn from the first 160 participants of the ongoing ImmuneRACE study and from 1,254 subjects provided by 6 global collaborators. Sample metadata almost always included a de-identified subject ID, COVID-19 status, age in years and sex. HLA class I and class II types, where available, came from metadata supplied by the sample provider rather than from assay-based typing. Study-level results and caveats: Clinical and demographic metadata were provided uncurated, with the amount varying by source and participant.

TCRbeta CDR3 regions were amplified from genomic DNA by means of the immunoSEQ Assay, a bias-controlled multiplex PCR. The authors' pipeline ran thus. Within the assay, amplification of reference gene primers was used to estimate how many nucleated cells each sample contained. To quantify the absolute abundance of each unique TCRbeta CDR3 rearrangement, sequence reads were collapsed and filtered. For each sample, productive Simpson clonality was calculated by taking the square root of Simpson's diversity index across productive rearrangements. Entries here come from immuneACCESS through TCRdb and include only in-frame sequences with V and J called. Some clones fail to appear in such tables; in the studies checked, an unresolved V gene covers under half of the shortfall, and the cause of the remainder is unknown. The V and J calls and clone size are taken from that table; D and trimming were inferred from the DNA. For this sample the table gives over 300,000 clones, of which 87% were detected only once. The ten largest make up less than 6% of the sample.

Turning to this clone: Its antigen has not been determined. No much larger clone exists at a distance of one base, and base qualities are not known.

Enrolling through a virtual design, the prospective study's participants ranged in age from roughly 18 to 100 years and lived across roughly 23 United States geographic areas. Cohort assignment in the prospective study relied on participant-reported clinical history from a screening survey and a study questionnaire. Recovered participants in ImmuneRACE Cohort 3 were defined as having two consecutive negative NP/OP PCR tests, clearance from a healthcare professional, or resolution of symptoms. In the prospective study, whole blood, serum and a nasopharyngeal or oropharyngeal swab were collected from each participant by mobile phlebotomists. Participants in the prospective study had the option to provide additional blood draws and questionnaires over a roughly 2-month period. Prospective study blood samples were shipped either frozen or at room temperature before DNA extraction. The sample consisted of PBMCs or T cells enriched from blood (not recorded which). The TCR was taken from a woman aged 30 to 39 who had recovered from COVID-19.

The CDR3 amino acid sequence is: CASSPNRVYTEAFF. Here is the DNA: TGTGCCAGCTCACCAAACAGGGTGTACACTGAAGCTTTCTTT. The chain employs TRBV18 and TRBJ1-1, and the D gene may be TRBD1, 6 bases matching. From its cysteine to its phenylalanine, the CDR3 spans 14 amino acids. CDR3 DNA is the only sequence kept; it has 42 bases, read in frame from the first base. The V end loses 2 bases and the J end loses 3 bases, and a stretch of 10 bases separates them. CDR1 and CDR2 are read off the germline V gene as KGHSH and LQKENI. The full variable domain, with segments outside the CDR3 supplied by the reference TRBV18 and TRBJ1-1 proteins, appears as NAGVMQNPRHLVRRRGQEARLRCSPMKGHSHVYWYRQLPEEGLKFMVYLQKENIIDESGMPKERFSAEFPKEGPSILRIQQVVRGDSAAYFCASSPNRVYTEAFFGQGTRLTVV.